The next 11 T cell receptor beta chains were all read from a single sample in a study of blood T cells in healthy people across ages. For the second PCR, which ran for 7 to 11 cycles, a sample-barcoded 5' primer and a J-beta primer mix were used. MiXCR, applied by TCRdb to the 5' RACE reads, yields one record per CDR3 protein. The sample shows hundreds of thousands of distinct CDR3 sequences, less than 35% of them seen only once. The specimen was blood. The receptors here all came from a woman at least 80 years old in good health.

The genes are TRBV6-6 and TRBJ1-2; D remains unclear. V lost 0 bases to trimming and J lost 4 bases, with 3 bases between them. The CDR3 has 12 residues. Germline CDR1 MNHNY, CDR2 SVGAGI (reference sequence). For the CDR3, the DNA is TGTGCCAGCAGTTACTCACCCTATGGCTACACCTTC. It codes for CASSYSPYGYTF.

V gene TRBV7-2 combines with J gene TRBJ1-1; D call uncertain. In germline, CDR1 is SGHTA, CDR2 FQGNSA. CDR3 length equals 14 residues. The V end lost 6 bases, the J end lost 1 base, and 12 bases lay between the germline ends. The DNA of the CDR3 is TGTGCCAGCAGGATACAGAGGACGAACACTGAAGCTTTCTTT. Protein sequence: CASRIQRTNTEAFF.

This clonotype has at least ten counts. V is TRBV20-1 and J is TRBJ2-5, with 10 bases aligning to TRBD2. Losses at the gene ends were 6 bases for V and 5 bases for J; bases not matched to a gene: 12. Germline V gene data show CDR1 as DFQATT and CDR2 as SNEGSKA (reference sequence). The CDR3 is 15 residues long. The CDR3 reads CSAIKAGGAHETQYF. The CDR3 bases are TGCAGTGCAATAAAAGCGGGGGGGGCCCACGAGACCCAGTACTTC.

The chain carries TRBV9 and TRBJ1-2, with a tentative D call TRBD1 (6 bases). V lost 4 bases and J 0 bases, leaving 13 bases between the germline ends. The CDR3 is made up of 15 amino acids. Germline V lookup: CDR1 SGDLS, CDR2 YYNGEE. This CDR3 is CASSPPGDTNYGYTF. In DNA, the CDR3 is TGTGCCAGCAGCCCTCCCGGGGACACTAACTATGGCTACACCTTC.

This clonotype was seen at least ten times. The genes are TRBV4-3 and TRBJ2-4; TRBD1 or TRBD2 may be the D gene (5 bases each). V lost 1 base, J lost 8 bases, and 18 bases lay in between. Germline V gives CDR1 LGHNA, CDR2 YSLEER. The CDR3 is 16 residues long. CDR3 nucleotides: TGCGCCAGCAGCCAAGCGAGGGGATTGAGGGGAGACATTCAGTACTTC. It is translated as CASSQARGLRGDIQYF.

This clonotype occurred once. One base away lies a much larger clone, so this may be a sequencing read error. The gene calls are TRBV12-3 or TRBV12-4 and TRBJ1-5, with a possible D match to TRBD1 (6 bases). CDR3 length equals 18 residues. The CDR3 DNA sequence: TGTGCCAGCAGTTTCGGGGGACAAACAGGTTTTAGCAATCGGCCCCAGCATTTT. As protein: CASSFGGQTGFSNRPQHF.

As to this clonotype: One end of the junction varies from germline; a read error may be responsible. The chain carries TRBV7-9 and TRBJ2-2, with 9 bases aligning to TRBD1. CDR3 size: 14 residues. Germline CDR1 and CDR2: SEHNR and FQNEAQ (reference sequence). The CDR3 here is CASRRQGDTEELFF. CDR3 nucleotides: TGTGCCAGCAGACGACAGGGGGACACCGAGGAGCTGTTTTTT.

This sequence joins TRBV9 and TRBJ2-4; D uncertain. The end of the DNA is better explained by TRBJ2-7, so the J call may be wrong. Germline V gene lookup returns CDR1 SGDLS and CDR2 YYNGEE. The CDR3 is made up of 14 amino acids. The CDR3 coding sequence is TGTGCCAGCAGCCCTTTAGAGTTGCCCTACGAGCAGTACTTC. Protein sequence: CASSPLELPYEQYF.

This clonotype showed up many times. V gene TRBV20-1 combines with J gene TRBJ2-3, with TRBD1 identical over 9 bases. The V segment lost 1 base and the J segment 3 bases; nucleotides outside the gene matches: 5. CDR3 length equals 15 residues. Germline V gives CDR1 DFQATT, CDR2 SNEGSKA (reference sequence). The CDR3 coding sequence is TGCAGTGCTAGAGGGGGACAGGGCGCTACAGATACGCAGTATTTT. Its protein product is CSARGGQGATDTQYF.

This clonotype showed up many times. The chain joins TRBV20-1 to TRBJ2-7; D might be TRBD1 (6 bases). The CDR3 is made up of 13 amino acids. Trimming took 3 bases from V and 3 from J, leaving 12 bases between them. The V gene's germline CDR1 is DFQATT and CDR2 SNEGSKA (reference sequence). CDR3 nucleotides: TGCAGTGCTAGCGGTCAGGGGTTCTACGAGCAGTACTTC. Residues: CSASGQGFYEQYF.

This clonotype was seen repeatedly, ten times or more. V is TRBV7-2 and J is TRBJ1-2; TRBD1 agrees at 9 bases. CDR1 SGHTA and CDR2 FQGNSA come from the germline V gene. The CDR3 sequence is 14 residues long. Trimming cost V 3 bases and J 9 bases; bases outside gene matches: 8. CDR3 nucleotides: TGTGCCAGCAGCTTCCGACAGGGGGAAGTGAGCTACACCTTC. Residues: CASSFRQGEVSYTF.